Listed below are T cell receptor beta chains from one sample, sequenced in a study of T cells expressing NK-cell markers. TCRdb reworked the 5' RACE reads into one entry per CDR3 protein, no DNA. This listing includes about 460,000 distinct CDR3 sequences. Source material: blood T cells: a sorted CD56 or NKG2C T cell subset, CD4+ or CD8+ T cells, or bulk PBMC T cells (not recorded which). The receptors stem from a woman aged 45-59 years in good health. The CDR3 runs from the conserved cysteine through the conserved F or W. Each record gives: J gene, V gene, CDR3 protein.

TRBJ1-5,TRBV7-2,CASSLVGGVDQPQHF
TRBJ2-1,TRBV3-1,CASSQELAPKQFF
TRBJ2-1,TRBV18,CASSLSDEQFF
TRBJ2-5,TRBV2,CASFLAGIQETQYF
TRBJ1-5,TRBV6-1,CASRFREGNQPQHF
TRBJ2-1,TRBV24-1,CATSDLPLGRTTRTGGNEQFF
TRBJ2-6,TRBV24-1,CATSDTRAGANVLTF
TRBJ2-2,TRBV5-1,CASRSGHLTTGELFF
TRBJ2-1,TRBV5-1,CASSLAGARFDEQFF
TRBJ2-3,TRBV7-9,CASRPGQASTDTQYF
TRBJ2-3,TRBV24-1,CATSDPAGEGTDTQYF
TRBJ1-6,TRBV5-1,CASSLDRGANSPLHF
TRBJ2-1,TRBV10-3,CAISPITSGRVNEQFF
TRBJ1-3,TRBV6-2/TRBV6-3,CASRTNSGNTIYF
TRBJ2-3,TRBV7-2,CASRETWVGTDTQYF
TRBJ2-3,TRBV20-1,CSAFPDGTSGTDTQYF
TRBJ1-1,TRBV3-1,CASSQGPYRGADTEAFF
TRBJ2-1,TRBV15,CATSRELGYNEQFF
TRBJ2-3,TRBV29-1,CSALLRGSGESDTQYF
TRBJ1-2,TRBV5-1,CASSSTGTGGFRYTF
TRBJ2-1,TRBV4-1,CASIKEEGFGGHNEQFF
TRBJ2-1,TRBV7-3,CASGSASGVLFF
TRBJ2-1,TRBV9,CASSERTTYNEQFF
TRBJ2-1,TRBV4-1,CASARRAGNEQFF
TRBJ1-1,TRBV7-9,CASSQRTGGEVNTEAFF
TRBJ2-3,TRBV9,CASSVGSSILLAGVGDTQYF
TRBJ2-4,TRBV3-1,CASSQAQNIQYF
TRBJ2-5,TRBV3-1,CASSQDTLAGGKQETQYF
TRBJ2-5,TRBV11-2,CASSLGAINQETQYF
TRBJ1-5,TRBV12-3/TRBV12-4,CASGRTEPQHF
TRBJ2-7,TRBV5-1,CASSSLAGGQGEQYF